Presented here are 29 T cell receptor beta chains from one specimen sequenced in a study of shared clonotypes between healthy human individuals. This table comes from immunoSEQ multiplex PCR, and its TCRdb copy is limited to in-frame clones, with some not included. The sample yields 2 million to 2.5 million clones, around 95% seen once. What was sequenced was naive CD4+ T cells sorted from blood. Subset defined: CD45RA+ positively selected. These receptors originate from a man younger than 35 in good health.

The chain couples TRBV11-2 to TRBJ2-5; a possible D gene is TRBD2 (6 bases). Trimming cost V 2 bases and J 6 bases, with 25 bases left between them. The CDR3 contains 18 residues. Germline CDR1 reads SGHAT; CDR2 reads FQNNGV. CDR3 DNA sequence: TGTGCCAGCAGCTTATGGGCCTATAGCGGTTCCGGAGACAAGACCCAGTACTTC. Translation gives CASSLWAYSGSGDKTQYF.

The chain is built from TRBV28 and TRBJ1-6; D ambiguous. Deletions cut 5 bases from V and 10 bases from J, with 9 bases between. The CDR3 spans 12 residues. CDR1 is MDHEN and CDR2 is SYDVKM in the germline V gene. The DNA of the CDR3 is TGTGCCAGCAGTGACCCCGCCTCACCCCTCCACTTT. This codes for CASSDPASPLHF. Based on the CDR3 plus reference TRBV28 and TRBJ1-6, the full variable domain is DVKVTQSSRYLVKRTGEKVFLECVQDMDHENMFWYRQDPGLGLRLIYFSYDVKMKEKGDIPEGYSVSREKKERFSLILESASTNQTSMYLCASSDPASPLHFGNGTRLTVT.

The chain employs TRBV5-6 and TRBJ2-1; 10 nucleotides align to TRBD1. Germline assignment: CDR1 SGHDT and CDR2 YYEEEE. Trimming cost V 4 bases and J 10 bases; bases outside gene matches: 8. The CDR3 has 14 residues. The chain's CDR3 is CASSLGTGELEQFF. CDR3 bases: TGTGCCAGCAGCCTCGGGACAGGGGAATTGGAGCAGTTCTTC.

The rearrangement uses TRBV30 and TRBJ1-6; D is ambiguous. The germline CDR1 and CDR2 sequences are GTSNPN and SVGIG (reference sequence). The CDR3 has 16 amino acids. Trimming removed 3 bases from V and 6 bases from J, with 18 bases in between. CDR3 region: CAWSGGPNVGNSPLHF. In nucleotides, the CDR3 is TGTGCCTGGAGCGGAGGACCGAATGTCGGTAATTCACCCCTCCACTTT.

This rearrangement joins TRBV19 to TRBJ2-7; D remains ambiguous. The V gene's germline CDR1 is LNHDA and CDR2 SQIVND (reference sequence). The CDR3 covers 14 residues. The V gene lost 3 bases and the J gene lost 0 bases, with 9 bases spanning the gap. CDR3 amino acids: CASSIGPHSYEQYF. CDR3 coding DNA: TGTGCCAGTAGTATCGGGCCGCACTCCTACGAGCAGTACTTC.

The rearrangement joins TRBV5-1 to TRBJ2-3, with D unclear. This CDR3 has 15 amino acids. Trimming left V 3 bases short and J 0 bases short, with 11 bases between. Germline V gene sequence: CDR1 SGHRS, CDR2 YFSETQ. This CDR3 reads CASSSPQASTDTQYF. DNA of the CDR3: TGCGCCAGCAGCTCCCCGCAGGCTAGCACAGATACGCAGTATTTT.

V and J are TRBV7-9 and TRBJ2-5; D possibly corresponds to TRBD2 (5 bases). Germline V gives CDR1 SEHNR, CDR2 FQNEAQ (reference sequence). The CDR3 has 15 residues. Trimming took 1 base from V and 3 from J, leaving 12 bases between them. CDR3 in amino acids: CASSLELVWEETQYF. CDR3 nucleotide sequence: TGTGCCAGCAGCTTAGAACTAGTTTGGGAAGAGACCCAGTACTTC.

This chain connects TRBV15 to TRBJ2-7; D might be TRBD1 or TRBD2, each matching 5 bases. This CDR3 spans 16 amino acids. V lost 0 bases and J lost 5, with 17 bases in between. Germline lookup yields CDR1 LNHNV and CDR2 YYDKDF (reference sequence). CDR3 bases: TGTGCCACCAGCAGAGATAGCGTCAGGGTAGGGCACGAGCAGTACTTC. It encodes CATSRDSVRVGHEQYF. Variable domain in full (rest from reference TRBV15 and TRBJ2-7): DAMVIQNPRYQVTQFGKPVTLSCSQTLNHNVMYWYQQKSSQAPKLLFHYYDKDFNNEADTPDNFQSRRPNTSFCFLDIRSPGLGDTAMYLCATSRDSVRVGHEQYFGPGTRLTVT.

The J gene is TRBJ1-2, the V gene TRBV6-5; weak D call: TRBD1 (6 bases). V was pared by 4 bases and J by 4 bases, with 16 bases between. The CDR3 is 15 residues long. Germline CDR1 reads MNHEY; CDR2 reads SVGAGI. For the CDR3, the DNA is TGTGCCAGCAGTTTGGGGGCAGGCGATCCCTATGGCTACACCTTC. It codes for CASSLGAGDPYGYTF.

This chain links TRBV5-1 with TRBJ1-3; TRBD1 is a possible D gene (5 bases). This CDR3 region has 16 residues. Germline-derived CDR1 and CDR2 are SGHRS and YFSETQ. Trimming removed 0 bases from V and 4 bases from J, with 14 bases in between. In DNA, the CDR3 is TGCGCCAGCAGCTTGGAGATTCAGGGTTCCGGAAACACCATATATTTT. It translates to CASSLEIQGSGNTIYF.

The table lists this clone with a few counts. V and J are TRBV11-2 and TRBJ1-3; D gene ambiguous. From germline, CDR1 is SGHAT and CDR2 FQNNGV. V was shortened by 2 bases and J by 1 base, with 6 bases between the two germline ends. The CDR3 loop spans 14 amino acids. CDR3 nucleotides: TGTGCCAGCAGCTTACAGGTGTCTGGAAACACCATATATTTT. Encoded protein: CASSLQVSGNTIYF.

The table lists this clone with a few counts. This sequence joins TRBV4-3 and TRBJ1-2; 7 positions match TRBD1. CDR1 and CDR2 from the germline V gene are LGHNA and YSLEER. The CDR3 sequence is 14 residues long. J was trimmed by 4 bases and V by 4 bases; bases with no gene match: 6. The CDR3 spells CASSRDQGGYGYTF. CDR3 coding DNA: TGCGCCAGCAGCCGCGACCAGGGGGGCTATGGCTACACCTTC.

This chain connects TRBV7-9 to TRBJ2-5; no firm D call. From germline, CDR1 is SEHNR and CDR2 FQNEAQ (reference sequence). The V end lost 8 bases, the J end lost 2 bases, and 6 bases lay between the germline ends. The CDR3 is 11 residues long. The CDR3 DNA is TGTGCCAGCCCCCGTCAAGAGACCCAGTACTTC. Protein product: CASPRQETQYF.

The rearrangement uses TRBV5-5 and TRBJ2-7; 10 bases are a match to TRBD2. V gave up 0 bases and J gave up 3 bases; unmatched junction bases: 9. Germline-derived CDR1 and CDR2 are SGHKS and YYEKEE (reference sequence). The CDR3 consists of 17 residues. CDR3 sequence reads: CASSLEGILAGIYEQYF. The CDR3 DNA reads as TGTGCCAGCAGCTTGGAAGGGATACTAGCGGGAATCTACGAGCAGTACTTC.

The chain uses TRBV5-4 and TRBJ1-6, with 9 bases aligning to TRBD1. Germline V CDR1 and CDR2: SGHNT, YYREEE (reference sequence). This CDR3 has 14 residues. V lost 4 bases, J lost 9 bases, and 5 bases stayed unmatched. CDR3 sequence: CASSITGGGSPLHF. In nucleotides, the CDR3 is TGTGCCAGCAGCATCACAGGGGGCGGTTCACCCCTCCACTTT.

This chain joins TRBV6-1 and TRBJ2-4; D ambiguous. Germline V gene data show CDR1 as MNHNS and CDR2 as SASEGT. The CDR3 totals 13 residues. With 6 bases removed from V and 1 base from J, the gap between germline ends came to 7 bases. The CDR3 nucleotides are TGTGCCAGCAGGCTAGGGGCCAAAAACATTCAGTACTTC. Amino acid sequence: CASRLGAKNIQYF.

This clone has just one count. Other DNA sequences in this specimen translate into the identical CDR3. The chain couples TRBV6-5 to TRBJ1-2; D gene unclear. The V gene's germline CDR1 is MNHEY and CDR2 SVGAGI. Deletions cut 5 bases from V and 0 bases from J, with 10 bases between. The CDR3 is 14 residues long. The CDR3 DNA is TGTGCCAGCAGTCCCCCCGGGCCTAACTATGGCTACACCTTC. Translation gives CASSPPGPNYGYTF.

The rearrangement links TRBV28 to TRBJ1-5; D is perhaps TRBD1 (5 bases). This CDR3 has 15 residues. Looked up from germline, CDR1 is MDHEN and CDR2 is SYDVKM. Trimming took 6 bases from V and 0 from J, leaving 12 bases between them. CDR3 DNA sequence: TGTGCCAGCAGGGCGGGGGGAAATAGCAATCAGCCCCAGCATTTT. Its translation: CASRAGGNSNQPQHF.

This clone has a single count. The chain uses TRBV5-1 and TRBJ2-7; TRBD2 aligns across 14 bases. The trim removed 4 bases at V and 6 bases at J, leaving 9 bases unmatched. From germline, CDR1 is SGHRS and CDR2 YFSETQ. The CDR3 loop spans 16 amino acids. Here the CDR3 DNA reads TGCGCCAGCAGCAAGGGACTAGCGGGGGCCGGGGGCGAGCAGTACTTC. Amino acids: CASSKGLAGAGGEQYF.

The rearrangement joins TRBV10-3 to TRBJ1-4; D is perhaps TRBD1 (5 bases). The germline V gene has CDR1 ENHRY and CDR2 SYGVKD. Trimming took off 3 bases at V and 3 bases at J, with 8 bases between the two ends. The CDR3 is 14 amino acids. This CDR3 is CAISDGRANEKLFF. The CDR3 coding sequence is TGTGCCATCAGTGATGGCAGGGCTAATGAAAAACTGTTTTTT.

Here the CDR3 DNA reads TGTGCCAGCAGCTTGACCTTCTATGGCTACACCTTC. The encoded protein is CASSLTFYGYTF. The V call is TRBV6-6, the J call TRBJ1-2, with D uncertain. This CDR3 contains 12 residues. Between the trimmed V and J ends, which lost 6 bases and 4 bases, there was a span of 9 bases. Germline V gene lookup returns CDR1 MNHNY and CDR2 SVGAGI (reference sequence).

This clone was counted once. The J gene is TRBJ1-4, the V gene TRBV5-1, with 9 bases identical to TRBD1. The trim removed 4 bases at V and 7 bases at J, leaving 8 bases unmatched. Germline V lookup: CDR1 SGHRS, CDR2 YFSETQ. The CDR3 runs to 15 residues. The CDR3 nucleotides read TGCGCCAGCAGCCCGATAACAGGGGGCATTGAAAAACTGTTTTTT. Protein sequence: CASSPITGGIEKLFF.

The genes are TRBV5-8 and TRBJ2-1; perhaps TRBD2 as D (6 bases). This CDR3 is built from 16 residues. With 3 bases removed from V and 7 bases from J, the gap between germline ends came to 20 bases. Looked up from germline, CDR1 is SGHTS and CDR2 is YDEGEE. CDR3: CASSSAPPGVGNEQFF. The CDR3 nucleotides read TGTGCCAGCAGCTCGGCTCCACCGGGAGTCGGAAATGAGCAGTTCTTC.

The V and J genes are TRBV21-1 and TRBJ1-2; TRBD1 reflects the table's D call only, with no check against the DNA. TRBV21-1 is shown as a pseudogene. This CDR3 has 19 residues. The CDR3 coding sequence is TGTGCCAGCAGCGCCCCGACAGGGGGGCTCCACGCTCGGGGAGATGGCTACACCTTC. This gives the protein CASSAPTGGLHARGDGYTF.

With regard to this clone: This sample also contains other DNA sequences that code for the same CDR3. V is TRBV5-1 and J is TRBJ2-7; possibly TRBD1 for D (6 bases). With 0 bases removed from V and 1 base from J, the gap between germline ends came to 8 bases. Germline lookup yields CDR1 SGHRS and CDR2 YFSETQ. The CDR3 spans 14 residues. The CDR3 sequence: CASSLETGSYEQYF. CDR3 DNA: TGCGCCAGCAGCTTGGAAACAGGGTCCTACGAGCAGTACTTC.

The chain carries TRBV19 and TRBJ1-1; 8 nucleotides align to TRBD1. V dropped 7 bases and J dropped 6; count of bases not matched to a gene: 7. The CDR3 consists of 13 residues. CDR1 and CDR2 (germline): LNHDA, SQIVND (reference sequence). CDR3 amino acids: CASIPDRVSEAFF. The CDR3 DNA reads TGTGCCAGTATCCCGGACAGGGTGTCTGAAGCTTTCTTT.

The V gene is TRBV19, the J gene TRBJ2-7; 11 bases match TRBD2. Trimming took 6 bases from V and 4 from J; bases not matched to a gene: 8. The CDR3 length is 15 residues. Per germline, CDR1 LNHDA and CDR2 SQIVND (reference sequence). The CDR3 bases are TGTGCCAGTAGACGCGGGACTAGCGGATATTACGAGCAGTACTTC. It translates to CASRRGTSGYYEQYF.

The chain combines TRBV18 with TRBJ1-5; D is undetermined. Germline V gives CDR1 KGHSH, CDR2 LQKENI. V was trimmed by 1 base and J by 9 bases, leaving 10 bases between them. This CDR3 is 13 amino acids long. The CDR3 reads CASSPQQSGPQHF. CDR3 nucleotides: TGTGCCAGCTCACCACAACAATCAGGGCCCCAGCATTTT.

The chain employs TRBV27 and TRBJ2-1; maybe TRBD2 (5 bases). The CDR3 is 11 amino acids. The V end was cut by 8 bases, the J end by 4 bases, with 6 bases between. CDR1 MNHEY and CDR2 SMNVEV come from the germline V gene (reference sequence). The CDR3 sequence: CASEGYNEQFF. The DNA for the CDR3 is TGTGCCAGCGAGGGATACAATGAGCAGTTCTTC.